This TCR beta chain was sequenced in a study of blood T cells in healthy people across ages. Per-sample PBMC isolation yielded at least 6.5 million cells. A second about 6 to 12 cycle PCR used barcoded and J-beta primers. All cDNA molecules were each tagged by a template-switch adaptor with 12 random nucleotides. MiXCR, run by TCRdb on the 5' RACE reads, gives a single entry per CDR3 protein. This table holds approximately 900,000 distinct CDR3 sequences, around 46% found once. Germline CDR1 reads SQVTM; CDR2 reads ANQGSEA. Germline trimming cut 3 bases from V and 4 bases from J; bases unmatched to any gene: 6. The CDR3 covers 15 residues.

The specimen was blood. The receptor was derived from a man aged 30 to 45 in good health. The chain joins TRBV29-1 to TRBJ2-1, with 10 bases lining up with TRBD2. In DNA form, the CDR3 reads TGCAGCGTTGAGGGGTCAGCGGGGGGGTACAATGAGCAGTTCTTC. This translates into CSVEGSAGGYNEQFF.